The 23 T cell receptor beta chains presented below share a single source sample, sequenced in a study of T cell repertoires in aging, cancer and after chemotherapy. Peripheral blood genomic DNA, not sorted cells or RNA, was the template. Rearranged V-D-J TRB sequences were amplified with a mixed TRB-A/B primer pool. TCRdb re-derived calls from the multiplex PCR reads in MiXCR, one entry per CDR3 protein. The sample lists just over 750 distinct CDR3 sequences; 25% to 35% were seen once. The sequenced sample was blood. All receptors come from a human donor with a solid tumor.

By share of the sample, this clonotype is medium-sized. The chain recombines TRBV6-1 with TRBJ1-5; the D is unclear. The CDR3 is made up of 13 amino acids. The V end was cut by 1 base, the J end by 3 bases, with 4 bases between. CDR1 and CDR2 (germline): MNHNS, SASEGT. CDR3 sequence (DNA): TGTGCCAGCAGTGAAGGGGCCAATCAGCCCCAGCATTTT. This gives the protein CASSEGANQPQHF.

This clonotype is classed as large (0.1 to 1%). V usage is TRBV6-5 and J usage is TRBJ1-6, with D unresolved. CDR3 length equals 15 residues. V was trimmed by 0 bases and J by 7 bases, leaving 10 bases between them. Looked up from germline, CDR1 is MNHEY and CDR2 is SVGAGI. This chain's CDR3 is CASSYSSRGNSPLHF. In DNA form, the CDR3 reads TGTGCCAGCAGTTACTCGAGTCGGGGAAATTCACCCCTCCACTTT.

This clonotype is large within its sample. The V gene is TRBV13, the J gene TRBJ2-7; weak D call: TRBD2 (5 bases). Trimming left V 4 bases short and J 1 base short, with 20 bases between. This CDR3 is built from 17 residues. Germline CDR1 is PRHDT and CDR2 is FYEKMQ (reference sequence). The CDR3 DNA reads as TGTGCCAGCAGCTCCGCAGATCTCCCGGGGTCATCCTACGAGCAGTACTTC. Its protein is CASSSADLPGSSYEQYF.

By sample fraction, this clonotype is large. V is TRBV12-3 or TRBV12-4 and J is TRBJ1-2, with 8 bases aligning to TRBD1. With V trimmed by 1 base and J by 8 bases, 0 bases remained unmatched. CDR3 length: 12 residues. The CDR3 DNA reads TGTGCCAGCAGTTTAGGGACAGGGGGCTACACCTTC. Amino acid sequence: CASSLGTGGYTF.

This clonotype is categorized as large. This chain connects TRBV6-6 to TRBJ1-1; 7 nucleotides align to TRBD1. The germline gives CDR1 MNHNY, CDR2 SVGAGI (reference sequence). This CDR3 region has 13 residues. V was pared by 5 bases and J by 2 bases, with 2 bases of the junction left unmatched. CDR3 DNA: TGTGCCAGCAGTCAAGGGGGCAACACTGAAGCTTTCTTT. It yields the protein CASSQGGNTEAFF.

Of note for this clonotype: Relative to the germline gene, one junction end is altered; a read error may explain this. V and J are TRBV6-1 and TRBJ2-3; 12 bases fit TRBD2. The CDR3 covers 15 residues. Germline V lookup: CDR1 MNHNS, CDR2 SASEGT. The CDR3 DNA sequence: TGTGCCAGCACCACAACGACTAGCGGGAGTGATATGCAGTATTTT. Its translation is CASTTTTSGSDMQYF.

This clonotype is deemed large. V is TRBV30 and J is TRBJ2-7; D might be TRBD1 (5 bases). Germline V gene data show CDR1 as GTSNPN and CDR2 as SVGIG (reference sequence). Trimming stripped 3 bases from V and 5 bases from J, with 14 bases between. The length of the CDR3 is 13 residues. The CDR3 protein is CAWSQRQGNEQYF. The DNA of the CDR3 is TGTGCCTGGAGCCAACGGCAGGGAAACGAGCAGTACTTC.

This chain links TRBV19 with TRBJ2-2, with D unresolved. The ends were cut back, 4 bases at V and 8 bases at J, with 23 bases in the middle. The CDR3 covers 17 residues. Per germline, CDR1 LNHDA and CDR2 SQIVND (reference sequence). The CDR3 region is CASSTEVGQRAIGELFF. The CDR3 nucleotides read TGTGCCAGTAGTACAGAGGTCGGGCAGCGAGCGATTGGGGAGCTGTTTTTT.

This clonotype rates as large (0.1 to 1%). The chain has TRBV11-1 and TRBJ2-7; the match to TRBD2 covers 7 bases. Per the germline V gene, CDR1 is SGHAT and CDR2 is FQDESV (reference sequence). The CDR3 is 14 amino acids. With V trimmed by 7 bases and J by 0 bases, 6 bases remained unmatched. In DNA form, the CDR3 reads TGTGCCAGCACCTTTAGCGGGTTCTCCTACGAGCAGTACTTC. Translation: CASTFSGFSYEQYF.

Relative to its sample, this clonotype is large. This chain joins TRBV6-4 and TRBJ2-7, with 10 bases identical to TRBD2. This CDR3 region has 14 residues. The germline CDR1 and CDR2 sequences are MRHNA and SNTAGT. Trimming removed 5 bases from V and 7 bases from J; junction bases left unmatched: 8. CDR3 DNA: TGTGCCAGCAGTAGGCTAGCGGGAGTAGGAGAGCAGTACTTC. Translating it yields CASSRLAGVGEQYF.

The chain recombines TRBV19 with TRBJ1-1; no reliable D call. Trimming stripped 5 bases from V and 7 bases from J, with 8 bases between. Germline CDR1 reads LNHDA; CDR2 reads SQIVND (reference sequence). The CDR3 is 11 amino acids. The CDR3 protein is CASSFGFEAFF. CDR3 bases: TGTGCCAGTAGTTTCGGATTTGAAGCTTTCTTT.

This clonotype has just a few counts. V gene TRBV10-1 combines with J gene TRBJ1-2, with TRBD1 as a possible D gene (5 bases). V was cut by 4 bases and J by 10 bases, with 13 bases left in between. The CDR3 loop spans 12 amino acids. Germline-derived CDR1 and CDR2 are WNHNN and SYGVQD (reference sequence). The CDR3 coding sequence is TGCGCCAGCAGTGGAGGGGCAGGGTCCTACACCTTC. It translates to CASSGGAGSYTF.

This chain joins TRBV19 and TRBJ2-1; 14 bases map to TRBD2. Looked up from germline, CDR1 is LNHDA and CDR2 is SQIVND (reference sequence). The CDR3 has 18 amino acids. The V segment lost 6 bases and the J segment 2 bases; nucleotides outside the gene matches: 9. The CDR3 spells CASSERLAGGPTYNEQFF. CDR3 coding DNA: TGTGCCAGTAGCGAGAGACTAGCGGGAGGGCCCACCTACAATGAGCAGTTCTTC. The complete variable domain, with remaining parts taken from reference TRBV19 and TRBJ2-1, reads DGGITQSPKYLFRKEGQNVTLSCEQNLNHDAMYWYRQDPGQGLRLIYYSQIVNDFQKGDIAEGYSVSREKKESFPLTVTSAQKNPTAFYLCASSERLAGGPTYNEQFFGPGTRLTVL.

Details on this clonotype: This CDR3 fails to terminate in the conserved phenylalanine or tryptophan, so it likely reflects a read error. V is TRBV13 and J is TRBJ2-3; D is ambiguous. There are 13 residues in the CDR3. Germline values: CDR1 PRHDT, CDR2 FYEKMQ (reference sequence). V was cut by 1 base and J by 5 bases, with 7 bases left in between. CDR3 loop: CASSLVVVDTQYS. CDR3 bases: TGTGCCAGCAGCTTAGTGGTGGTAGATACGCAGTATTCT.

The CDR3, as DNA: TGTGCCAGCAGTTCCGGGACGGGAGTGAATCAGCCCCAGCATTTT. Its translation: CASSSGTGVNQPQHF. This rearrangement joins TRBV25-1 to TRBJ1-5, with TRBD1 as a possible D gene (5 bases). Germline assignment: CDR1 MGHDK and CDR2 SYGVNS. With 5 bases removed from V and 4 bases from J, the gap between germline ends came to 15 bases. The CDR3 totals 15 residues.

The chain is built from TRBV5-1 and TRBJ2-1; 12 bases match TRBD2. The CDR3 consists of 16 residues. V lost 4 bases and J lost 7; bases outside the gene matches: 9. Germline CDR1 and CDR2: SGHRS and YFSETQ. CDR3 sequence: CASSLTSGGTLNEQFF. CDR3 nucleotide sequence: TGCGCCAGCAGCCTTACTAGCGGGGGGACGTTGAATGAGCAGTTCTTC.

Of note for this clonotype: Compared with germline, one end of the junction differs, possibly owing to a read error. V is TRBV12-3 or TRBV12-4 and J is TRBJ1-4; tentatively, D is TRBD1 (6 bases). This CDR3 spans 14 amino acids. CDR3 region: CAGSKGQGREKLFF. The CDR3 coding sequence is TGTGCCGGCAGCAAAGGGCAGGGGAGGGAAAAACTGTTTTTT.

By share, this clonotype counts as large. CDR3: CASSPGTGTGELFF. The CDR3 DNA is TGTGCCAGTAGCCCCGGGACAGGGACCGGGGAGCTGTTTTTT. The V and J genes are TRBV19 and TRBJ2-2; 9 positions match TRBD1. There are 14 residues in the CDR3. Looked up from germline, CDR1 is LNHDA and CDR2 is SQIVND (reference sequence). V shed 6 bases and J 5 bases; nucleotides not matched to a gene: 4.

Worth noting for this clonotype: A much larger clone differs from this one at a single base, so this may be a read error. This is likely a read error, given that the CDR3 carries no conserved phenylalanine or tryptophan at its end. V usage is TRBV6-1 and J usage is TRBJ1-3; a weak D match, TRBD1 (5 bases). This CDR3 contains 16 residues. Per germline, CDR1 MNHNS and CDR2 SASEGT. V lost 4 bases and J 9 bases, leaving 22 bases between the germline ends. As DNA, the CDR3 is TGTGCCAGCAGTGCAGACCGGGGCCAAGGATCCAGCACCATATATCTT. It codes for CASSADRGQGSSTIYL.

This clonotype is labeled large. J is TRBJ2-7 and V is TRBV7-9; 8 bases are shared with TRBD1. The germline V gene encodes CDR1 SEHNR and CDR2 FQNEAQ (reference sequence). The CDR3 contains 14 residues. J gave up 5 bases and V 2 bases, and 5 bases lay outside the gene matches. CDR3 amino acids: CASSLPQGANEQYF. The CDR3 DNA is TGTGCCAGCAGCTTACCTCAGGGGGCTAACGAGCAGTACTTC.

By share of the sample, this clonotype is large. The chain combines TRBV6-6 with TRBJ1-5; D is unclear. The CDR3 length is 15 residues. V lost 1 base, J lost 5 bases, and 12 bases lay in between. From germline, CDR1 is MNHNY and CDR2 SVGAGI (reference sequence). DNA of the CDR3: TGTGCCAGCAGTTACTTGCGCCAGCCGTATCAGCCCCAGCATTTT. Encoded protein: CASSYLRQPYQPQHF.

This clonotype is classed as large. The chain's CDR3 is CASSLGGVGISPLHF. The CDR3 region has the DNA TGTGCCAGCAGCTTAGGGGGGGTGGGGATTTCACCCCTCCACTTT. This rearrangement joins TRBV11-2 to TRBJ1-6; a possible D gene is TRBD1 (5 bases). Trimming stripped 1 base from V and 9 bases from J, with 13 bases between. Germline V gene sequence: CDR1 SGHAT, CDR2 FQNNGV. The CDR3 runs 15 residues.

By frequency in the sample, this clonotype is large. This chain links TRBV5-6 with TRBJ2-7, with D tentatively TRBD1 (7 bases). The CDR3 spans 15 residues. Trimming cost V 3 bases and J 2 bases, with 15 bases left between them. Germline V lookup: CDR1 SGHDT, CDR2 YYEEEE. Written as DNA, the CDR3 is TGTGCCAGCAGCTGGGGGGACAGTCGTCCCTACGAGCAGTACTTC. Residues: CASSWGDSRPYEQYF.